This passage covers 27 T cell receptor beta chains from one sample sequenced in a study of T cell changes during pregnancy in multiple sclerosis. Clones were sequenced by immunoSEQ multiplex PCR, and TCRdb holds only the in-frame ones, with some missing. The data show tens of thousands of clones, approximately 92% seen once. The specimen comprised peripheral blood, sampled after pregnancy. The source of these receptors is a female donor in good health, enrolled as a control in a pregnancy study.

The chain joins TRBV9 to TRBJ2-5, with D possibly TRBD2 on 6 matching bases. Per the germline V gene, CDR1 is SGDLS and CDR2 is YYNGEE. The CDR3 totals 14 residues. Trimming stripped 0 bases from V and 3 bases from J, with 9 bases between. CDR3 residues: CASSVGGVEETQYF. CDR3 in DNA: TGTGCCAGCAGCGTAGGGGGGGTAGAAGAGACCCAGTACTTC. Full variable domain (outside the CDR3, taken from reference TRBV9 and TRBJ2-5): DSGVTQTPKHLITATGQRVTLRCSPRSGDLSVYWYQQSLDQGLQFLIQYYNGEERAKGNILERFSAQQFPDLHSELNLSSLELGDSALYFCASSVGGVEETQYFGPGTRLLVL.

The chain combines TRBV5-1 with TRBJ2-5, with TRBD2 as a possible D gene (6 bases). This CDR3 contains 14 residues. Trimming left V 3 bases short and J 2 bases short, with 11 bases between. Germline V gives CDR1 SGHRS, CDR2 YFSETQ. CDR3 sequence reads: CASSWRDLQETQYF. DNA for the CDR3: TGCGCCAGCAGCTGGCGGGACCTACAAGAGACCCAGTACTTC.

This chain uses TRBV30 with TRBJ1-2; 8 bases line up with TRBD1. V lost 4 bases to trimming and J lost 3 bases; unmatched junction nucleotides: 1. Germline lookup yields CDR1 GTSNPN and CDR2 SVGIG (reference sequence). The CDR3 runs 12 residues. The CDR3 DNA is TGTGCCTGGACAGGGGGCGACTATGGCTACACCTTC. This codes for CAWTGGDYGYTF.

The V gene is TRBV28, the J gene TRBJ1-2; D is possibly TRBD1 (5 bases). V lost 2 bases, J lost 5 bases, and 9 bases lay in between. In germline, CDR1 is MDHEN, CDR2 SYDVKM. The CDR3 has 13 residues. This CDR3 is CASSLGGRYGYTF. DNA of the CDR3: TGTGCCAGCAGTTTAGGGGGGAGGTATGGCTACACCTTC.

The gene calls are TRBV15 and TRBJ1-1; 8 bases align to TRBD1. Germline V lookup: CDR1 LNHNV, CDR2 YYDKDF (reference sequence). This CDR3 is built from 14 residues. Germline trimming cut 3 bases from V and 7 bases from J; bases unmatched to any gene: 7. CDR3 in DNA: TGTGCCACCAGCAGTACAGGGGGTTATGGTGAAGCTTTCTTT. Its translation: CATSSTGGYGEAFF.

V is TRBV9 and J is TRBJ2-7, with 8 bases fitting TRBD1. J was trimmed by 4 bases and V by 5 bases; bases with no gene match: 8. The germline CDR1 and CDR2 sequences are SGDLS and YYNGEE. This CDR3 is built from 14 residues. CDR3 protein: CASSQTGGMYEQYF. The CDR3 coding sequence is TGTGCCAGCAGTCAAACAGGGGGAATGTACGAGCAGTACTTC. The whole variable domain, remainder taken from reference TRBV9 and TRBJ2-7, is DSGVTQTPKHLITATGQRVTLRCSPRSGDLSVYWYQQSLDQGLQFLIQYYNGEERAKGNILERFSAQQFPDLHSELNLSSLELGDSALYFCASSQTGGMYEQYFGPGTRLTVT.

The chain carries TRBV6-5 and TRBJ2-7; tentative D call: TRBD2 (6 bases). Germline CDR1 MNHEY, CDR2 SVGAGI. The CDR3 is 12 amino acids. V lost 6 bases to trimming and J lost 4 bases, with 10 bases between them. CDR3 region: CASSPGTYEQYF. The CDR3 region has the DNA TGTGCCAGCAGCCCAGGGACTTACGAGCAGTACTTC.

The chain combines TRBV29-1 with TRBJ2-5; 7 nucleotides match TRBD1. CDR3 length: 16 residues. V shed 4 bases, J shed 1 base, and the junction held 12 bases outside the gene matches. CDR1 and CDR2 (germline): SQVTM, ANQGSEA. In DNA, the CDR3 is TGCAGCGTTGTGTCTCCGACAGGGAAGAGCCAAGAGACCCAGTACTTC. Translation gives CSVVSPTGKSQETQYF. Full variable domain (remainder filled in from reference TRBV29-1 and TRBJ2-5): SAVISQKPSRDICQRGTSLTIQCQVDSQVTMMFWYRQQPGQSLTLIATANQGSEATYESGFVIDKFPISRPNLTFSTLTVSNMSPEDSSIYLCSVVSPTGKSQETQYFGPGTRLLVL.

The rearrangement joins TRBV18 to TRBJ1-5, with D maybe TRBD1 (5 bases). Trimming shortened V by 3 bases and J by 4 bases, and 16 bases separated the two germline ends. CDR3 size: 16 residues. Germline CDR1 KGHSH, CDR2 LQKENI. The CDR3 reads CASSPQGPGGNQPQHF. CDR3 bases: TGTGCCAGCTCACCGCAGGGCCCTGGGGGGAATCAGCCCCAGCATTTT. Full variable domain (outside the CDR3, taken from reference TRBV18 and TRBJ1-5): NAGVMQNPRHLVRRRGQEARLRCSPMKGHSHVYWYRQLPEEGLKFMVYLQKENIIDESGMPKERFSAEFPKEGPSILRIQQVVRGDSAAYFCASSPQGPGGNQPQHFGDGTRLSIL.

The CDR3 coding sequence is TGTGCCAGCAGTCCGGGTCAATCCTACGAGCAGTACTTC. Amino acid sequence: CASSPGQSYEQYF. The rearrangement uses TRBV28 and TRBJ2-7; D not resolved. CDR3 length: 13 residues. Germline CDR1 MDHEN, CDR2 SYDVKM. Trimming took 5 bases from V and 1 from J, leaving 9 bases between them. The variable domain in full, with the rest retrieved from reference TRBV28 and TRBJ2-7, is DVKVTQSSRYLVKRTGEKVFLECVQDMDHENMFWYRQDPGLGLRLIYFSYDVKMKEKGDIPEGYSVSREKKERFSLILESASTNQTSMYLCASSPGQSYEQYFGPGTRLTVT.

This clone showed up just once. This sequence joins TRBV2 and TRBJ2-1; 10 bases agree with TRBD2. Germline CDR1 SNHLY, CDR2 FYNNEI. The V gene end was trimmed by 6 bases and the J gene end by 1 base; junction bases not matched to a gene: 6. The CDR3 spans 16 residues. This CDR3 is CASRAGGPGSYNEQFF. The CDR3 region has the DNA TGTGCCAGCAGAGCGGGGGGGCCCGGATCCTACAATGAGCAGTTCTTC.

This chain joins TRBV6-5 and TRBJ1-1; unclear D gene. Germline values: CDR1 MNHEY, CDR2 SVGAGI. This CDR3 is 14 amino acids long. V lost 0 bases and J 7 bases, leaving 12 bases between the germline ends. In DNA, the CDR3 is TGTGCCAGCAGTTACTCAACAGAAGCCCGTGAAGCTTTCTTT. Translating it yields CASSYSTEAREAFF.

The CDR3 spells CASNSSPIGRRWLDNEQFF. CDR3 DNA: TGTGCCAGCAACTCGAGTCCAATAGGGAGAAGGTGGTTGGACAATGAGCAGTTCTTC. The rearrangement uses TRBV21-1 and TRBJ2-1; TRBD2 is taken as the D call from the table, unchecked against the DNA. TRBV21-1 constitutes a pseudogene. CDR3 size: 19 residues.

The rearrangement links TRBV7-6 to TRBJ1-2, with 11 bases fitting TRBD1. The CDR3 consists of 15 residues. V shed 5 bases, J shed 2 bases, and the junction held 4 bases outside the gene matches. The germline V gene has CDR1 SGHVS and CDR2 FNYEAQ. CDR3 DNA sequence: TGTGCCAGCAGCGGCGGGACAGGGGGGAACTATGGCTACACCTTC. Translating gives CASSGGTGGNYGYTF.

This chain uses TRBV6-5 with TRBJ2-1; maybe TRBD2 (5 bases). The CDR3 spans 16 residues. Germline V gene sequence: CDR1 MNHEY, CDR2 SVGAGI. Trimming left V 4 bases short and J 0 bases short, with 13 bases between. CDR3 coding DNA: TGTGCCAGCAGTTTGACACCGGGAAGCTCCTACAATGAGCAGTTCTTC. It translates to CASSLTPGSSYNEQFF.

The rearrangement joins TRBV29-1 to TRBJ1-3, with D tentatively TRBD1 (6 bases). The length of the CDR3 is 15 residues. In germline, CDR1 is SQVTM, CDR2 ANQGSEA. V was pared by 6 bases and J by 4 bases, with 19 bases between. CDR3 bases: TGCAGCGTGACCAAGGGGGTCTCGATCGGAAACACCATATATTTT. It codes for CSVTKGVSIGNTIYF.

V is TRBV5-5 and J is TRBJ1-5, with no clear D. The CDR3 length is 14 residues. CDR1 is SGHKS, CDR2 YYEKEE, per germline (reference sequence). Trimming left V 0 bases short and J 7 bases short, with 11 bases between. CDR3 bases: TGTGCCAGCAGCTTGGCACAGAGAGAACAGCCCCAGCATTTT. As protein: CASSLAQREQPQHF.

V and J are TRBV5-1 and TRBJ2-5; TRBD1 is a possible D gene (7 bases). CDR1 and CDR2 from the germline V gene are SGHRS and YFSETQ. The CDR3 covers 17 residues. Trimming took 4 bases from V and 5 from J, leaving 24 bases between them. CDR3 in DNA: TGCGCCAGCAGCCGACTCCCCCCCGGGGCAGGGGGGGAGACCCAGTACTTC. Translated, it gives CASSRLPPGAGGETQYF.

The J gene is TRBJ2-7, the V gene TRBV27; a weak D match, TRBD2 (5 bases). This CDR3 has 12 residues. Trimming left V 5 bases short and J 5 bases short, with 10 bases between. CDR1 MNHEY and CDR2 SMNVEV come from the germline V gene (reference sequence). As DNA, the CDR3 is TGTGCCAGCAGTCCGCGGGCCAACGAGCAGTACTTC. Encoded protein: CASSPRANEQYF.

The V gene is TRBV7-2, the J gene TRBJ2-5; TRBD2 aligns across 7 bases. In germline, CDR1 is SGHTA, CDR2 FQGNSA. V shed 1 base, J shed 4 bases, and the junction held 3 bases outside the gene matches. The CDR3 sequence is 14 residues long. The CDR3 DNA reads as TGTGCCAGCAGCTTAGGGGGCGGGGGAGAGACCCAGTACTTC. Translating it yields CASSLGGGGETQYF.

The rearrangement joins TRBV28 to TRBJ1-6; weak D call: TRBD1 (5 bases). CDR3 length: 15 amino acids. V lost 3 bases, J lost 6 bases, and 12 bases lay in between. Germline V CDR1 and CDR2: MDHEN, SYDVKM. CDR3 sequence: CASSLPTRANSPLHF. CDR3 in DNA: TGTGCCAGCAGTTTGCCGACCAGGGCTAATTCACCCCTCCACTTT. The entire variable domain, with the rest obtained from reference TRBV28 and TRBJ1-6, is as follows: DVKVTQSSRYLVKRTGEKVFLECVQDMDHENMFWYRQDPGLGLRLIYFSYDVKMKEKGDIPEGYSVSREKKERFSLILESASTNQTSMYLCASSLPTRANSPLHFGNGTRLTVT.

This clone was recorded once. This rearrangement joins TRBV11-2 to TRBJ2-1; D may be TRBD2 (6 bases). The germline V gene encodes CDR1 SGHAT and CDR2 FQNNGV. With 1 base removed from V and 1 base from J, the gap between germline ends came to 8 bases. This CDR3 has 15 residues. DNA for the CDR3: TGTGCCAGCAGCTTAGTTGGAGGGTCCTACAATGAGCAGTTCTTC. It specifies CASSLVGGSYNEQFF.

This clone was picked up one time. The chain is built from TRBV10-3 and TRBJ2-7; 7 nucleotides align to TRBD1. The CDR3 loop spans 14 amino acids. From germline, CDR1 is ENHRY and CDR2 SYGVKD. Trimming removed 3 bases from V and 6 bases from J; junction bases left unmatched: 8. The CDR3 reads CAISDGQGDLEQYF. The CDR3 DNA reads TGTGCCATCAGTGACGGGCAGGGGGATCTCGAGCAGTACTTC.

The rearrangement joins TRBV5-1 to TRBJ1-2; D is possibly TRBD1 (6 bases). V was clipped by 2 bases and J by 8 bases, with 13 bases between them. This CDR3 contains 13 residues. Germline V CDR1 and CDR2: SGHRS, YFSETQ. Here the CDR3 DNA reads TGCGCCAGCAGCTTTTCAACAGGGAACGGCTACACCTTC. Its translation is CASSFSTGNGYTF. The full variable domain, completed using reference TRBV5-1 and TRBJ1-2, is KAGVTQTPRYLIKTRGQQVTLSCSPISGHRSVSWYQQTPGQGLQFLFEYFSETQRNKGNFPGRFSGRQFSNSRSEMNVSTLELGDSALYLCASSFSTGNGYTFGSGTRLTVV.

This CDR3 is CASSLLEQPQHF. Here the CDR3 DNA reads TGTGCCAGTAGTTTGCTGGAGCAGCCCCAGCATTTT. V usage is TRBV19 and J usage is TRBJ1-5; D is unclear. CDR1 is LNHDA and CDR2 is SQIVND in the germline V gene (reference sequence). The CDR3 covers 12 residues. V dropped 5 bases and J dropped 7 bases, with 9 bases sitting between them.

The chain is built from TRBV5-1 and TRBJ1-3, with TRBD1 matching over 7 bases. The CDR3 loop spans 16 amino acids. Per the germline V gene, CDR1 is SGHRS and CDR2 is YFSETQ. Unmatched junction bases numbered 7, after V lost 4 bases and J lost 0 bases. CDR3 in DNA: TGCGCCAGCAGCACCCGACAGGGCAACTCTGGAAACACCATATATTTT. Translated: CASSTRQGNSGNTIYF.

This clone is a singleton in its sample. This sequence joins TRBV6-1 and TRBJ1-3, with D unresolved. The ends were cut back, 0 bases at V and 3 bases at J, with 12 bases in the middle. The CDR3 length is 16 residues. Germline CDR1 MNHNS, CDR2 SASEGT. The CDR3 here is CASSEASPSSGNTIYF. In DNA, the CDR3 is TGTGCCAGCAGTGAAGCTAGCCCGTCGAGTGGAAACACCATATATTTT.